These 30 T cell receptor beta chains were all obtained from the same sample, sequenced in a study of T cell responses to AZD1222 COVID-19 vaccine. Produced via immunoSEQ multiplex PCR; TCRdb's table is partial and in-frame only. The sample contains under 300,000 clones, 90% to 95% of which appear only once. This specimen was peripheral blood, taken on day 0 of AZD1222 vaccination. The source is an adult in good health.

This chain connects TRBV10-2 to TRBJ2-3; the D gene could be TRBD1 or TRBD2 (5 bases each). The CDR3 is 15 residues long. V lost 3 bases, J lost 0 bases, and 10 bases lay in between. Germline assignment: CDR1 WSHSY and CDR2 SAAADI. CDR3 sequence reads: CASSDRGASTDTQYF. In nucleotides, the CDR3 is TGCGCCAGCAGTGATCGAGGGGCTAGCACAGATACGCAGTATTTT.

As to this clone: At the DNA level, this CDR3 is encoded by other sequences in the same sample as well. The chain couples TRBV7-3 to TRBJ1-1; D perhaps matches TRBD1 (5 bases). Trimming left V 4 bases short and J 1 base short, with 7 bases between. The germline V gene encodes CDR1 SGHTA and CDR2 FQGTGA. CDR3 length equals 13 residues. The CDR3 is CASSSGQNTEAFF. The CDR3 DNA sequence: TGTGCCAGCAGCTCCGGACAGAACACTGAAGCTTTCTTT.

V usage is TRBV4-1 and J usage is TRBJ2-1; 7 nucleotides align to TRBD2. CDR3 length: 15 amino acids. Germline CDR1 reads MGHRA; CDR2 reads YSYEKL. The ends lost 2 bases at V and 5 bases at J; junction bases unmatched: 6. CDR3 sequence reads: CASSQIGTTHNEQFF. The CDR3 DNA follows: TGCGCCAGCAGCCAAATAGGGACTACCCACAATGAGCAGTTCTTC.

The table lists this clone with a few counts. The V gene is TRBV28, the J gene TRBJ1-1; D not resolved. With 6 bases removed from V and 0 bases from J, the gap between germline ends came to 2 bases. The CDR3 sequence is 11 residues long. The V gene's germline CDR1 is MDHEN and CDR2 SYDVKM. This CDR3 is CASRLNTEAFF. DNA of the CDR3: TGTGCCAGCAGATTGAACACTGAAGCTTTCTTT.

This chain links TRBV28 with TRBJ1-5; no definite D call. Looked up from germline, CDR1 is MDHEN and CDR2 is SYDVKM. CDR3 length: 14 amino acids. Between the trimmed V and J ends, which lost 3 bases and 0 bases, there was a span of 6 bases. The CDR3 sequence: CASSFPPSNQPQHF. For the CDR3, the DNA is TGTGCCAGCAGTTTCCCCCCTAGCAATCAGCCCCAGCATTTT.

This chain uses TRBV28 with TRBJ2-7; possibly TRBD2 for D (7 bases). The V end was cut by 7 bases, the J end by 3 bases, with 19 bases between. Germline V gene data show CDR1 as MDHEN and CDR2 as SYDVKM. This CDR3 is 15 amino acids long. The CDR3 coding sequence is TGTGCCAGCACCCTAGGGGGGGGCTTTAGCTACGAGCAGTACTTC. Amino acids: CASTLGGGFSYEQYF.

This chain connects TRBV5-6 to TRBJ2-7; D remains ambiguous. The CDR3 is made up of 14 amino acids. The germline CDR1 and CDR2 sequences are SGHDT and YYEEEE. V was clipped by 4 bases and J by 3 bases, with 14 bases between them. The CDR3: CASSVGNGYYEQYF. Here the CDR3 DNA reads TGTGCCAGCAGCGTGGGGAACGGATACTACGAGCAGTACTTC.

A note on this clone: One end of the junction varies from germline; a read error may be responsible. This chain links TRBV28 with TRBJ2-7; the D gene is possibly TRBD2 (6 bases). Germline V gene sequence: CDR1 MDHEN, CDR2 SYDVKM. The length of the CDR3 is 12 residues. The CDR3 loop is CVSSLRGYEQYF. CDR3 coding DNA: TGTGTCAGCAGTTTGCGGGGCTACGAGCAGTACTTC.

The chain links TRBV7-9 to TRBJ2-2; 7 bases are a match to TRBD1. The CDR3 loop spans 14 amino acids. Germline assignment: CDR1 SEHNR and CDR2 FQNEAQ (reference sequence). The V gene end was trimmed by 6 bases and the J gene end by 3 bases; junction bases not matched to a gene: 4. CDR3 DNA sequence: TGTGCCAGCAGTCGACAGGGAGACACCGGGGAGCTGTTTTTT. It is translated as CASSRQGDTGELFF.

Here the CDR3 reads CASSRTSGNAQTYEQYF. Written as DNA, the CDR3 is TGTGCCAGCAGCCGGACTAGCGGGAATGCCCAAACCTACGAGCAGTACTTC. The chain has TRBV5-4 and TRBJ2-7; 12 nucleotides match TRBD2. The V and J ends lost 4 bases and 2 bases, in that order; junction bases with no gene match: 10. CDR3 length: 17 amino acids. Looked up from germline, CDR1 is SGHNT and CDR2 is YYREEE (reference sequence).

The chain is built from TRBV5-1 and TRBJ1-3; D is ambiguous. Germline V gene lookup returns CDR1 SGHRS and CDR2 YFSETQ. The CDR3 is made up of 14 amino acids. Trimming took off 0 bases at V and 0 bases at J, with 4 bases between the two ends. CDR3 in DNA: TGCGCCAGCAGCTTGGGCTTCTCTGGAAACACCATATATTTT. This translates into CASSLGFSGNTIYF.

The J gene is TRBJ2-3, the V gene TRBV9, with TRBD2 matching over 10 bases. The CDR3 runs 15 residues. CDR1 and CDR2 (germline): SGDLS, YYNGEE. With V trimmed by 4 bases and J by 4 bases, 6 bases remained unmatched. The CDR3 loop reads CASSSPSGSADTQYF. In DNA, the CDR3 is TGTGCCAGCAGCTCCCCTAGCGGGAGTGCAGATACGCAGTATTTT.

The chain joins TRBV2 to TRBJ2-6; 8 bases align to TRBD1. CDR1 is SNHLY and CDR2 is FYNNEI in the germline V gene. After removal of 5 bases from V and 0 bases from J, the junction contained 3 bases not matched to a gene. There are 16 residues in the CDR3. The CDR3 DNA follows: TGTGCCAGCAGTTTGGACAGGGACTCTGGGGCCAACGTCCTGACTTTC. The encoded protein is CASSLDRDSGANVLTF. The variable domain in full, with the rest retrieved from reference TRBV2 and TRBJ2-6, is EPEVTQTPSHQVTQMGQEVILRCVPISNHLYFYWYRQILGQKVEFLVSFYNNEISEKSEIFDDQFSVERPDGSNFTLKIRSTKLEDSAMYFCASSLDRDSGANVLTFGAGSRLTVL.

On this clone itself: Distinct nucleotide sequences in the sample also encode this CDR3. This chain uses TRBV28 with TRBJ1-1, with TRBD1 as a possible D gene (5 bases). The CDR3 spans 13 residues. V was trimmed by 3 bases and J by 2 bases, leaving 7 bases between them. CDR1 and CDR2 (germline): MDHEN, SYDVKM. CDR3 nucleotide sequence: TGTGCCAGCAGTTTGGGGGGTAACACTGAAGCTTTCTTT. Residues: CASSLGGNTEAFF.

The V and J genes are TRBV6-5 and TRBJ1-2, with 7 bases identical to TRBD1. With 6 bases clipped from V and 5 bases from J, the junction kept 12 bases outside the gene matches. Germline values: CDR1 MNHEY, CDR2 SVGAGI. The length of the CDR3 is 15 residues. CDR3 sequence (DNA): TGTGCCAGCAGGGATAATACCGGGACAGCTTATGGCTACACCTTC. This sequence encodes CASRDNTGTAYGYTF.

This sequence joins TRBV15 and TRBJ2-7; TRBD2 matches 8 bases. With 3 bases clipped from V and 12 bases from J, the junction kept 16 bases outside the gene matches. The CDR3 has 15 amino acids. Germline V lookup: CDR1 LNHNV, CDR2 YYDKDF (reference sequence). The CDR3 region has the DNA TGTGCCACCAGCAGGGACATCACAGCGGGAGTAGCTCTGTACTTC. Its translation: CATSRDITAGVALYF.

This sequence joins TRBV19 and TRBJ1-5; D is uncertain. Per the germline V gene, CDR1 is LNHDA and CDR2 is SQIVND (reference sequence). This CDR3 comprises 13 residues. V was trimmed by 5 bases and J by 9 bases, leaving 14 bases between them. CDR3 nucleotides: TGTGCCAGTAGTCGTTCGGGCCCTCGGCCCCAGCATTTT. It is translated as CASSRSGPRPQHF.

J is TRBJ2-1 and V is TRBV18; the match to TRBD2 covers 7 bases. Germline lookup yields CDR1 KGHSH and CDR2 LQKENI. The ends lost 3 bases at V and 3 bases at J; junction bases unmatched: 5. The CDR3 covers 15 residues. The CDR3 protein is CASSPVLASYNEQFF. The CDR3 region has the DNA TGTGCCAGCTCACCCGTACTAGCGAGCTACAATGAGCAGTTCTTC.

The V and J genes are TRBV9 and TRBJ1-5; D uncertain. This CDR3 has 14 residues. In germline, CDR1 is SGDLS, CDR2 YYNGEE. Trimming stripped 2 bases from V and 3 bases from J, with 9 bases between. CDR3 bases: TGTGCCAGCAGCGTGTCTGGGAACAATCAGCCCCAGCATTTT. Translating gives CASSVSGNNQPQHF.

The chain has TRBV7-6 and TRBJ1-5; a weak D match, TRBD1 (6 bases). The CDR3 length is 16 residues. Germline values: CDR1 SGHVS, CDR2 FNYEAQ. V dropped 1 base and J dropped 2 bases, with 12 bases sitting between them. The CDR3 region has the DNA TGTGCCAGCAGCTTAGGGAGGGGGGGTGGCAATCAGCCCCAGCATTTT. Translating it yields CASSLGRGGGNQPQHF. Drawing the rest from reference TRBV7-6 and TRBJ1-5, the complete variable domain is GAGVSQSPRYKVTKRGQDVALRCDPISGHVSLYWYRQALGQGPEFLTYFNYEAQQDKSGLPNDRFSAERPEGSISTLTIQRTEQRDSAMYRCASSLGRGGGNQPQHFGDGTRLSIL.

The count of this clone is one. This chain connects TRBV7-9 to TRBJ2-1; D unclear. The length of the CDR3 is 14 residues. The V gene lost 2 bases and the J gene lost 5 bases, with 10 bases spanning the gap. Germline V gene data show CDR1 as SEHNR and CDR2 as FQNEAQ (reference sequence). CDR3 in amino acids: CASSLSPTDNEQFF. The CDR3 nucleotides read TGTGCCAGCAGCTTAAGTCCCACAGACAATGAGCAGTTCTTC.

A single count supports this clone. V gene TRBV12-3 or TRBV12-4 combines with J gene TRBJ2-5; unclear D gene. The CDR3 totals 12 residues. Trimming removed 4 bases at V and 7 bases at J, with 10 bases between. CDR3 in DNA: TGTGCCAGCAGTTCATCATCCAGGACCCAGTACTTC. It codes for CASSSSSRTQYF.

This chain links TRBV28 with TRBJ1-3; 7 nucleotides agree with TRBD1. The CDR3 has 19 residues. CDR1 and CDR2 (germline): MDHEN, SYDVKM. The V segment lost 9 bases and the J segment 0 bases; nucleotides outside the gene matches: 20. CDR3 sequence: CARSAGTDGRAPSGNTIYF. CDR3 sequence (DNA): TGTGCCAGATCAGCCGGGACAGACGGAAGGGCCCCCTCTGGAAACACCATATATTTT.

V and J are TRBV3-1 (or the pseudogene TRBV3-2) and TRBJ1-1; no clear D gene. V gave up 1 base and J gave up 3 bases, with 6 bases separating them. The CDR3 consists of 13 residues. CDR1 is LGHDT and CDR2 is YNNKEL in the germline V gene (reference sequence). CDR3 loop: CASSQGWDTEAFF. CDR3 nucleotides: TGTGCCAGCAGCCAAGGGTGGGACACTGAAGCTTTCTTT.

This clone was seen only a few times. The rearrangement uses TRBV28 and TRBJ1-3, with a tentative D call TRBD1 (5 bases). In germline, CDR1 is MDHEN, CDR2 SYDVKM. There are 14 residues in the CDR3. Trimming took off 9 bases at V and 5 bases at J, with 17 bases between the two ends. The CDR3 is CASREGTQRNTIYF. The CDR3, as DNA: TGTGCCAGTAGAGAGGGGACGCAACGAAACACCATATATTTT.

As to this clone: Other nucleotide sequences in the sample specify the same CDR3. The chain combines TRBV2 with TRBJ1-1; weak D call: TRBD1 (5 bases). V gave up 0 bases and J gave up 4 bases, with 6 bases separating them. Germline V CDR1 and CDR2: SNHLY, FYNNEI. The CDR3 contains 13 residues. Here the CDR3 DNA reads TGTGCCAGCAGTGAAGCCGGGGGCACTGAAGCTTTCTTT. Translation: CASSEAGGTEAFF.

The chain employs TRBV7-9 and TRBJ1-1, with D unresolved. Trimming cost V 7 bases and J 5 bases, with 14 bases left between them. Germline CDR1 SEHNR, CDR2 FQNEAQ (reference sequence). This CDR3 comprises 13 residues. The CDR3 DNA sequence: TGTGCCAGCAACCTCGACCAGAGAACTGAAGCTTTCTTT. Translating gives CASNLDQRTEAFF.

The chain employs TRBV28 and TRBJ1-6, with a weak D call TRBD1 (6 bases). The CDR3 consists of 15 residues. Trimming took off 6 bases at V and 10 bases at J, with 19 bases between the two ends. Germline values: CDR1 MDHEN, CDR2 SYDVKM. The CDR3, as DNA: TGTGCCAGCAGCCCAACAGGGCCGAGGAGGTCACCCCTCCACTTT. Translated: CASSPTGPRRSPLHF.

CDR3 sequence (DNA): TGCGCCAGCAGCCCAGCTAGCGGGGGGAACGTGGATGAGCAGTTCTTC. This sequence encodes CASSPASGGNVDEQFF. The gene calls are TRBV5-1 and TRBJ2-1, with 11 nucleotides matching TRBD2. The junction had 11 bases not matched to a gene; V was cut back by 4 bases and J by 8 bases. The CDR3 totals 16 residues. The germline gives CDR1 SGHRS, CDR2 YFSETQ.

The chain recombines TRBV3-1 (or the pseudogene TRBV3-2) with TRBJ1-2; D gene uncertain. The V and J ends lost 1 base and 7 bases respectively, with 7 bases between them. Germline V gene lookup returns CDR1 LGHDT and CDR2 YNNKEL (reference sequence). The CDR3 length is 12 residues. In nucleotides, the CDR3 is TGTGCCAGCAGCCAAGGGGGATTTGGCTACACCTTC. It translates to CASSQGGFGYTF.